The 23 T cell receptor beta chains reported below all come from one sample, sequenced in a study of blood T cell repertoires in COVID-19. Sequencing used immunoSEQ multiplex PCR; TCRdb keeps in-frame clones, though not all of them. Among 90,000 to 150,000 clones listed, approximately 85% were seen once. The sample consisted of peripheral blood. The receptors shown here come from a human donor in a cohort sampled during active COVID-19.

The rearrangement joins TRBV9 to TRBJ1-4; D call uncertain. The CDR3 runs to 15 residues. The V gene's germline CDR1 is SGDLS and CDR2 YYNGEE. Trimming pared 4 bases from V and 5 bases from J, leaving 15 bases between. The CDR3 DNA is TGTGCCAGCAGCCTAGGGCCAGGTGCCAATGAAAAACTGTTTTTT. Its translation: CASSLGPGANEKLFF.

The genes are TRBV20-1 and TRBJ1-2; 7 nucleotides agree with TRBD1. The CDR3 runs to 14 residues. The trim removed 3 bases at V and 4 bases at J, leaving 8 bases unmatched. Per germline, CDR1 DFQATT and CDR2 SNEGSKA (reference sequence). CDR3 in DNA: TGCAGTGCTAGTAGGATGGCAGGGGGCTATGGCTACACCTTC. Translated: CSASRMAGGYGYTF.

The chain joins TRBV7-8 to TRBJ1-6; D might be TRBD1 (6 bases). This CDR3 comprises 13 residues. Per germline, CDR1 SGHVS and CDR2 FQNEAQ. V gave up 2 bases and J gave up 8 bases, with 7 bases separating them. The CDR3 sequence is CASSLRTDSPLHF. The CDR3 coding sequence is TGTGCCAGCAGCTTAAGGACAGATTCACCCCTCCACTTT.

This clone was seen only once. The CDR3 reads CATSRETFYEQYF. In nucleotides, the CDR3 is TGTGCCACCAGCAGAGAAACTTTCTACGAGCAGTACTTC. The V and J genes are TRBV15 and TRBJ2-7, with D unresolved. Trimming took off 0 bases at V and 3 bases at J, with 6 bases between the two ends. Germline V gene data show CDR1 as LNHNV and CDR2 as YYDKDF (reference sequence). This CDR3 has 13 residues.

CDR3 in amino acids: CASSLMRETQYF. The CDR3 DNA is TGTGCCAGCAGCTTAATGAGGGAGACCCAGTACTTC. The chain employs TRBV7-8 and TRBJ2-5; no clear D gene. CDR1 and CDR2 (germline): SGHVS, FQNEAQ. V was pared by 2 bases and J by 5 bases, with 6 bases between. The CDR3 has 12 amino acids. Variable domain in full (rest from reference TRBV7-8 and TRBJ2-5): GAGVSQSPRYKVAKRGQDVALRCDPISGHVSLFWYQQALGQGPEFLTYFQNEAQLDKSGLPSDRFFAERPEGSVSTLKIQRTQQEDSAVYLCASSLMRETQYFGPGTRLLVL.

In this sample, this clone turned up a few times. CDR3 bases: TGCGCCAGCAGCCAAGAAGGGGCCAGGGTTATAGGGGAGCTGTTTTTT. This sequence encodes CASSQEGARVIGELFF. This rearrangement joins TRBV4-1 to TRBJ2-2; TRBD1 is a possible D gene (5 bases). Looked up from germline, CDR1 is MGHRA and CDR2 is YSYEKL. V lost 0 bases and J lost 8, with 16 bases in between. This CDR3 spans 16 amino acids.

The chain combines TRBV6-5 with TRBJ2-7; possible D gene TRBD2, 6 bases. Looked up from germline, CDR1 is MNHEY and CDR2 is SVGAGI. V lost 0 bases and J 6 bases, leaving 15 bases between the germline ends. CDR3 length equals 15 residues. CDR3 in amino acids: CASSYSSRERAEQYF. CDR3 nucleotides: TGTGCCAGCAGTTACTCGAGCAGGGAGCGGGCCGAGCAGTACTTC.

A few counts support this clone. CDR3 sequence (DNA): TGTGCCAGCAGTTCACGGACAGGATTATACGAGCAGTACTTC. Amino acids: CASSSRTGLYEQYF. This sequence joins TRBV6-5 and TRBJ2-7; 7 bases are shared with TRBD1. The V and J ends lost 4 bases and 4 bases, in that order; junction bases with no gene match: 7. The CDR3 covers 14 residues. CDR1 and CDR2 from the germline V gene are MNHEY and SVGAGI.

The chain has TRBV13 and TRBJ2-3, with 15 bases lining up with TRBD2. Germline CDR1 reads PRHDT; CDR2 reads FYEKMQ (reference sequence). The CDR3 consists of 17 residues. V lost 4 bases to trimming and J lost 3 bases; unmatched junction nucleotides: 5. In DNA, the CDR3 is TGTGCCAGCAGCTCGGGACTAGCGGGGGGTTTGACAGATACGCAGTATTTT. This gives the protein CASSSGLAGGLTDTQYF.

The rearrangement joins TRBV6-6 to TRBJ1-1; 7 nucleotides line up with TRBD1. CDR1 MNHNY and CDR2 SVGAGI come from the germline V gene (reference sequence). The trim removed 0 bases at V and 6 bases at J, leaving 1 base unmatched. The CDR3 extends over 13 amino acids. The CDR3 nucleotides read TGTGCCAGCAGTTACTCCGACAGGGCTGAAGCTTTCTTT. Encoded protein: CASSYSDRAEAFF.

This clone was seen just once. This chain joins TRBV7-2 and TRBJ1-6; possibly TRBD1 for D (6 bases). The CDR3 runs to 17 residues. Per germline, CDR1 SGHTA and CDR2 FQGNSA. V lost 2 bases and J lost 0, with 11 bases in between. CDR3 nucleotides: TGTGCCAGCAGCTTAAGGGGGGGGAGCTCCTATAATTCACCCCTCCACTTT. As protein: CASSLRGGSSYNSPLHF.

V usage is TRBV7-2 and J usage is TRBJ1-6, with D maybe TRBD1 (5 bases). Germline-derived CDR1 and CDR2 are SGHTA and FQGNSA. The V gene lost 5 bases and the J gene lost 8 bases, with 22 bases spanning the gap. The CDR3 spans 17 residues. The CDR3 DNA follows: TGTGCCAGCAGCCTACAAAGTCGGGGGGGTGGGCATTCACCCCTCCACTTT. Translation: CASSLQSRGGGHSPLHF. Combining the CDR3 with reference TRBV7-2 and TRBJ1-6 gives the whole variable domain GAGVSQSPSNKVTEKGKDVELRCDPISGHTALYWYRQSLGQGLEFLIYFQGNSAPDKSGLPSDRFSAERTGGSVSTLTIQRTQQEDSAVYLCASSLQSRGGGHSPLHFGNGTRLTVT.

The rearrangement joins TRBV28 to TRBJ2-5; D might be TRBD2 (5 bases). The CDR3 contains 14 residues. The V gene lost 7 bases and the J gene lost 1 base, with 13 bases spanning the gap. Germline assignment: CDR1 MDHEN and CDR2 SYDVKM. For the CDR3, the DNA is TGTGCCAGCAAGGGAGCCGGACCCCAAGAGACCCAGTACTTC. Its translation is CASKGAGPQETQYF.

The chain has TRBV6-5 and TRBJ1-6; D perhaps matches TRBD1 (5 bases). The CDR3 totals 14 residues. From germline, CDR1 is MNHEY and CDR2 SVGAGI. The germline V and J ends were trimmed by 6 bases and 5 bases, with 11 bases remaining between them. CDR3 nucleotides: TGTGCCAGCAGCGTATGGACAAATAATTCACCCCTCCACTTT. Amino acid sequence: CASSVWTNNSPLHF.

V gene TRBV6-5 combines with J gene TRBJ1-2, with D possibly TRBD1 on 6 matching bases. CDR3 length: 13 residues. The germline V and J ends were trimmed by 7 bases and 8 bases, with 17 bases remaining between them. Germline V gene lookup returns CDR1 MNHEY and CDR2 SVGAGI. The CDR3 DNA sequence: TGTGCCAGCACAATCGGGGGGGCGCGAGGCTACACCTTC. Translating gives CASTIGGARGYTF.

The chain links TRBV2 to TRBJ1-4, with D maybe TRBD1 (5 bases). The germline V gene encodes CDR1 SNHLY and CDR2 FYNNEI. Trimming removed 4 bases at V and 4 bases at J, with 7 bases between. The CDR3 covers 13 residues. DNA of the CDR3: TGTGCCAGCAGTGGACAGCTTAATGAAAAACTGTTTTTT. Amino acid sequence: CASSGQLNEKLFF.

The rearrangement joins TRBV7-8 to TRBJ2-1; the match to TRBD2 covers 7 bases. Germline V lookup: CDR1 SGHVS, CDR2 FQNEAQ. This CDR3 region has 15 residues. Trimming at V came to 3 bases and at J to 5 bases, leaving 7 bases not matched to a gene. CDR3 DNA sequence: TGTGCCAGCAGCTTCGCGAGCGGGGTACACAATGAGCAGTTCTTC. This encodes CASSFASGVHNEQFF.

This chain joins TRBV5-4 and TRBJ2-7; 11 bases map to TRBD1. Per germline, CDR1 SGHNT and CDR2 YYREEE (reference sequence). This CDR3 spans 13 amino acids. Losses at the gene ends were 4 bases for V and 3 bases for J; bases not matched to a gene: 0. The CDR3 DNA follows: TGTGCCAGCAGCGGGACAGGGGGCTACGAGCAGTACTTC. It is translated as CASSGTGGYEQYF.

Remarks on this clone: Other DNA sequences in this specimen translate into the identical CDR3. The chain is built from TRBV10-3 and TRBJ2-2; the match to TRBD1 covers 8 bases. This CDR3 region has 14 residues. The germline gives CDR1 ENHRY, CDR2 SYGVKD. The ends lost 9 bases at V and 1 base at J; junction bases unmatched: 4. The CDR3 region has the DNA TGTGCCATAAGCGGACAGGGGAACACCGGGGAGCTGTTTTTT. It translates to CAISGQGNTGELFF.

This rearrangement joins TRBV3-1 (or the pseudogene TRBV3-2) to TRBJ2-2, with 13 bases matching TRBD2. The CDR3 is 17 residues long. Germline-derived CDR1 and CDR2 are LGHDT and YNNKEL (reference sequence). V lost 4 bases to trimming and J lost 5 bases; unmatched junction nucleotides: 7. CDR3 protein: CASSPGLAGVGTGELFF. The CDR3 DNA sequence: TGTGCCAGCAGCCCCGGACTAGCGGGGGTGGGGACCGGGGAGCTGTTTTTT.

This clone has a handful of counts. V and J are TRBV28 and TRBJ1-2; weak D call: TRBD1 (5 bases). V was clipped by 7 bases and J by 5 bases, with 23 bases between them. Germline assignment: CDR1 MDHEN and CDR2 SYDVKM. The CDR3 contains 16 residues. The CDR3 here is CASTLTTGGTKYGYTF. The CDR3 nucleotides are TGTGCCAGCACCCTCACAACGGGAGGGACGAAGTATGGCTACACCTTC.

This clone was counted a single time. Written as DNA, the CDR3 is TGTGCCAGCAGCTTGCCTTTTAACAGGGAAGTTTCGTCACCCCTCCACTTT. Protein: CASSLPFNREVSSPLHF. This sequence joins TRBV13 and TRBJ1-6; D is possibly TRBD1 (6 bases). The length of the CDR3 is 17 residues. The germline V gene encodes CDR1 PRHDT and CDR2 FYEKMQ (reference sequence). V was shortened by 3 bases and J by 10 bases, with 22 bases between the two germline ends.

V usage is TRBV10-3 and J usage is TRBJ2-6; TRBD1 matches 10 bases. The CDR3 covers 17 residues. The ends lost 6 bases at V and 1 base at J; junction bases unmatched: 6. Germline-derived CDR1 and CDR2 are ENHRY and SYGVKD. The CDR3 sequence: CAIRSGTGVSGANVLTF. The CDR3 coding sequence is TGTGCCATCAGGTCCGGGACAGGGGTGTCTGGGGCCAACGTCCTGACTTTC.